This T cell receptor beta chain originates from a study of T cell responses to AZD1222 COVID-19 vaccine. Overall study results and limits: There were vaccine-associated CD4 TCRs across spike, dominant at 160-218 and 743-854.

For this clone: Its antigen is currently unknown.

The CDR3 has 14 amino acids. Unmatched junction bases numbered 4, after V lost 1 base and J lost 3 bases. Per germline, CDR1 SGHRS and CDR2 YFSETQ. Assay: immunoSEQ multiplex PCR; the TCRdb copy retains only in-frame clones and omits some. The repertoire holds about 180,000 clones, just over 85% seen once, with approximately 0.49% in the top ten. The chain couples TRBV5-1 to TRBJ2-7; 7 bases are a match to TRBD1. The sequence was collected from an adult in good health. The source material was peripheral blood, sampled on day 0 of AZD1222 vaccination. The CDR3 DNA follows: TGCGCCAGCAGCTTGACAGGGGCGGACTACGAGCAGTACTTC. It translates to CASSLTGADYEQYF.